These 25 T cell receptor beta chains came from one sample sequenced in a study of shared clonotypes between healthy human individuals. The repertoire was sequenced with immunoSEQ multiplex PCR; TCRdb's copy has only in-frame clones and lacks some. The repertoire holds under 2,000,000 clones, with about 94% as singletons. CD45RO-negative CD8 cells positively selected for CCR7 made up the naive population, which excluded terminally differentiated effector memory CD45RA+ cells. Sequencing input: naive CD8+ T cells sorted from blood. These receptors were taken from a man aged 18 to 30 in good health.

The chain is built from TRBV6-5 and TRBJ2-7; D may match TRBD1 or TRBD2 (6 bases each). The germline V gene encodes CDR1 MNHEY and CDR2 SVGAGI. The CDR3 consists of 15 residues. V lost 3 bases, J lost 4 bases, and 16 bases lay in between. CDR3: CASSYRERGVYEQYF. For the CDR3, the DNA is TGTGCCAGCAGTTATCGTGAGAGGGGGGTTTACGAGCAGTACTTC.

The chain couples TRBV4-1 to TRBJ1-1; D may be TRBD1 (6 bases). The CDR3 has 14 amino acids. Germline V gene sequence: CDR1 MGHRA, CDR2 YSYEKL. V lost 6 bases and J 2 bases, leaving 13 bases between the germline ends. CDR3 sequence reads: CASSLRQVNTEAFF. CDR3 DNA: TGCGCCAGCAGTTTAAGACAGGTTAACACTGAAGCTTTCTTT.

The V and J genes are TRBV4-1 and TRBJ1-2, with 8 bases lining up with TRBD1. This CDR3 has 15 amino acids. V gave up 0 bases and J gave up 7 bases; unmatched junction bases: 7. CDR1 MGHRA and CDR2 YSYEKL come from the germline V gene. In DNA, the CDR3 is TGCGCCAGCAGCCAAGAGGGACAGGCCGGGGCTGGCTACACCTTC. This gives the protein CASSQEGQAGAGYTF.

The chain uses TRBV11-2 and TRBJ2-3, with D perhaps TRBD1 (6 bases). With 8 bases removed from V and 5 bases from J, the gap between germline ends came to 20 bases. Germline assignment: CDR1 SGHAT and CDR2 FQNNGV. The length of the CDR3 is 15 residues. The CDR3 DNA reads as TGTGCCAGCGCCCCAGGGACATACACGAGAGATACGCAGTATTTT. Translation gives CASAPGTYTRDTQYF.

The CDR3 is CASALARREGPEQFF. CDR3 DNA sequence: TGTGCCAGCGCTCTGGCCAGGCGGGAGGGCCCAGAGCAGTTCTTC. V is TRBV11-2 and J is TRBJ2-1; TRBD2 aligns across 9 bases. V gave up 8 bases and J gave up 10 bases; unmatched junction bases: 15. The CDR3 runs to 15 residues. Germline V lookup: CDR1 SGHAT, CDR2 FQNNGV. Full variable domain (missing parts from reference TRBV11-2 and TRBJ2-1): EAGVAQSPRYKIIEKRQSVAFWCNPISGHATLYWYQQILGQGPKLLIQFQNNGVVDDSQLPKDRFSAERLKGVDSTLKIQPAKLEDSAVYLCASALARREGPEQFFGPGTRLTVL.

The chain links TRBV27 to TRBJ1-5, with D maybe TRBD1 (6 bases). V lost 2 bases and J 7 bases, leaving 12 bases between the germline ends. Germline values: CDR1 MNHEY, CDR2 SMNVEV (reference sequence). This CDR3 spans 14 amino acids. CDR3 sequence (DNA): TGTGCCAGCAGTTTAACGGGGGGCCCGCAGCCCCAGCATTTT. Residues: CASSLTGGPQPQHF.

The J gene is TRBJ2-7, the V gene TRBV30, with D maybe TRBD1 (7 bases). The germline CDR1 and CDR2 sequences are GTSNPN and SVGIG (reference sequence). The CDR3 extends over 13 amino acids. V lost 6 bases to trimming and J lost 4 bases, with 16 bases between them. The CDR3 loop is CACQTGRFYEQYF. The CDR3 nucleotides are TGTGCCTGCCAGACAGGGAGGTTTTACGAGCAGTACTTC. The whole variable domain, remainder taken from reference TRBV30 and TRBJ2-7, is SQTIHQWPATLVQPVGSPLSLECTVEGTSNPNLYWYRQAAGRGLQLLFYSVGIGQISSEVPQNLSASRPQDRQFILSSKKLLLSDSGFYLCACQTGRFYEQYFGPGTRLTVT.

This rearrangement joins TRBV11-2 to TRBJ2-7; D remains ambiguous. CDR1 and CDR2 from the germline V gene are SGHAT and FQNNGV. CDR3 length: 13 residues. Trimming took off 4 bases at V and 3 bases at J, with 10 bases between the two ends. CDR3: CASSSGPHYEQYF. DNA of the CDR3: TGTGCCAGCAGCTCCGGACCGCACTACGAGCAGTACTTC.

This clone appeared once. This sequence joins TRBV5-4 and TRBJ2-7, with D possibly matching TRBD1 (6 bases). The CDR3 runs to 14 residues. Per germline, CDR1 SGHNT and CDR2 YYREEE (reference sequence). The V gene lost 0 bases and the J gene lost 3 bases, with 10 bases spanning the gap. CDR3 amino acids: CASSLGDKIYEQYF. In nucleotides, the CDR3 is TGTGCCAGCAGCTTGGGGGACAAGATCTACGAGCAGTACTTC.

The V call is TRBV7-9, the J call TRBJ2-7; D not resolved. The CDR3 totals 13 residues. The V gene's germline CDR1 is SEHNR and CDR2 FQNEAQ (reference sequence). Trimming removed 4 bases at V and 3 bases at J, with 10 bases between. CDR3 amino acids: CASSSVSGYEQYF. The CDR3 coding sequence is TGTGCCAGCAGCTCGGTATCAGGCTACGAGCAGTACTTC.

The chain has TRBV5-4 and TRBJ1-3; weak D call: TRBD1 (5 bases). Germline assignment: CDR1 SGHNT and CDR2 YYREEE (reference sequence). V was pared by 2 bases and J by 4 bases, with 10 bases between. The CDR3 loop spans 14 amino acids. The CDR3 nucleotides read TGTGCCAGCAGCTTTACAGGTATCGGAAACACCATATATTTT. This gives the protein CASSFTGIGNTIYF.

The chain recombines TRBV25-1 with TRBJ1-1; 9 bases agree with TRBD1. V trimming: 7 bases; J trimming: 11 bases; junction bases outside the gene matches: 8. Germline CDR1 is MGHDK and CDR2 is SYGVNS. The CDR3 is 12 residues long. CDR3 nucleotide sequence: TGTGCCAGCAACACAGGGGGCGCTCGGGCTTTCTTT. It encodes CASNTGGARAFF.

The chain links TRBV10-2 to TRBJ2-7; no clear D. Germline loops: CDR1 WSHSY, CDR2 SAAADI. Trimming cost V 6 bases and J 2 bases, with 14 bases left between them. The CDR3 runs 14 residues. The CDR3 region is CASSPLDPTYEQYF. CDR3 DNA sequence: TGCGCCAGCAGCCCCCTGGACCCGACCTACGAGCAGTACTTC.

This rearrangement joins TRBV10-3 to TRBJ2-5, with TRBD2 identical over 9 bases. V dropped 3 bases and J dropped 2; count of bases not matched to a gene: 7. Germline loops: CDR1 ENHRY, CDR2 SYGVKD. This CDR3 is 16 amino acids long. Here the CDR3 DNA reads TGTGCCATCAGTGACCGCGGACTAGCGAAACAAGAGACCCAGTACTTC. Protein sequence: CAISDRGLAKQETQYF.

To note about this clone: The same CDR3 is also encoded by other DNA sequences in this sample. CDR3: CASSFERNEQFF. For the CDR3, the DNA is TGTGCCAGCAGCTTCGAGCGCAATGAGCAGTTCTTC. V gene TRBV7-9 combines with J gene TRBJ2-1; no clear D gene. The length of the CDR3 is 12 residues. Trimming pared 3 bases from V and 6 bases from J, leaving 6 bases between. CDR1 and CDR2 (germline): SEHNR, FQNEAQ (reference sequence).

The gene calls are TRBV30 and TRBJ2-2; 8 positions match TRBD2. CDR1 is GTSNPN, CDR2 SVGIG, per germline (reference sequence). V lost 0 bases to trimming and J lost 4 bases; unmatched junction nucleotides: 7. This CDR3 is 16 amino acids long. The chain's CDR3 is CAWSVRDGGGTGELFF. The CDR3 DNA reads as TGTGCCTGGAGTGTACGGGACGGGGGGGGCACCGGGGAGCTGTTTTTT.

This chain connects TRBV6-5 to TRBJ1-4; D is ambiguous. Trimming took 6 bases from V and 3 from J, leaving 14 bases between them. The V gene's germline CDR1 is MNHEY and CDR2 SVGAGI. This CDR3 is built from 15 residues. CDR3 in DNA: TGTGCCAGCAGCCCTAGTTTCAAACCTAATGAAAAACTGTTTTTT. Translation gives CASSPSFKPNEKLFF.

This clone was recorded at least ten times. In DNA form, the CDR3 reads TGTGCCAGCAGCTTAGAAACAGGGAGTTGGGGCAATCAGCCCCAGCATTTT. It specifies CASSLETGSWGNQPQHF. The chain has TRBV7-6 and TRBJ1-5; D possibly corresponds to TRBD1 (6 bases). Trimming removed 1 base at V and 2 bases at J, with 15 bases between. The CDR3 length is 17 residues. Germline lookup yields CDR1 SGHVS and CDR2 FNYEAQ.

The chain combines TRBV10-3 with TRBJ1-1, with TRBD1 matching 8 bases. J lost 0 bases, V lost 3 bases, and 6 bases had no gene match. The CDR3 contains 16 residues. Germline V gene lookup returns CDR1 ENHRY and CDR2 SYGVKD. For the CDR3, the DNA is TGTGCCATCAGTGATTGGACAGGGCCCATGAACACTGAAGCTTTCTTT. Protein sequence: CAISDWTGPMNTEAFF.

The chain couples TRBV7-2 to TRBJ1-5; D unresolved. The CDR3 has 15 residues. CDR1 is SGHTA and CDR2 is FQGNSA in the germline V gene. Trimming took off 1 base at V and 3 bases at J, with 10 bases between the two ends. This chain's CDR3 is CASSLVPDSNQPQHF. In DNA, the CDR3 is TGTGCCAGCAGCTTAGTCCCGGATTCCAATCAGCCCCAGCATTTT.

The chain joins TRBV7-2 to TRBJ2-7; the match to TRBD2 covers 7 bases. Trimming removed 0 bases from V and 0 bases from J; junction bases left unmatched: 5. CDR3 size: 16 residues. Germline V gene lookup returns CDR1 SGHTA and CDR2 FQGNSA. CDR3 region: CASSLAGDYPSYEQYF. CDR3 coding DNA: TGTGCCAGCAGCTTAGCGGGGGACTATCCCTCCTACGAGCAGTACTTC.

The chain combines TRBV6-5 with TRBJ2-1, with D perhaps being TRBD1 or TRBD2 (5 bases each). The CDR3 covers 13 residues. The V and J ends lost 8 bases and 0 bases respectively, with 8 bases between them. In germline, CDR1 is MNHEY, CDR2 SVGAGI. In DNA, the CDR3 is TGTGCCAGCGGGACCAGCTCCTACAATGAGCAGTTCTTC. Its protein product is CASGTSSYNEQFF.

The chain has TRBV23-1 and TRBJ1-2, with TRBD1 matching over 7 bases. TRBV23-1 is labeled an ORF, and its function is uncertain. After removal of 0 bases from V and 4 bases from J, the junction contained 5 bases not matched to a gene. The CDR3 extends over 15 amino acids. This CDR3 is CASSQSDRTGYGYTF. In DNA form, the CDR3 reads TGCGCCAGCAGTCAATCGGACAGGACGGGCTATGGCTACACCTTC.

The chain is built from TRBV6-5 and TRBJ2-5; 8 bases line up with TRBD2. Per germline, CDR1 MNHEY and CDR2 SVGAGI. Trimming at V came to 3 bases and at J to 4 bases, leaving 7 bases not matched to a gene. The CDR3 covers 15 residues. The CDR3 DNA reads TGTGCCAGCAGTTATGTCGGGGGGGATGGAGAGACCCAGTACTTC. This sequence encodes CASSYVGGDGETQYF.

The rearrangement links TRBV9 to TRBJ2-7; D not certain. Trimming took off 4 bases at V and 5 bases at J, with 13 bases between the two ends. Germline V gene sequence: CDR1 SGDLS, CDR2 YYNGEE. There are 13 residues in the CDR3. CDR3 coding DNA: TGTGCCAGCAGCCTCGGCCCCCACCACGAGCAGTACTTC. Protein: CASSLGPHHEQYF.